This TCR beta chain was profiled in a study of a mutant IDH1 vaccine in newly diagnosed glioma. The overall study: Patients received eight vaccinations in weeks 1, 3, 5, 7, 11, 15, 19, 23. Patients got radiotherapy, temozolomide, or both beforehand, and most got both. Vaccination was launched 4-6 weeks after radiotherapy alone, or with temozolomide cycles. Study results and limitations: Detectable vaccine-induced immune responses arose in around 93% of patients.

Germline CDR1 WSHSY, CDR2 SAAADI. Trimming removed 6 bases at V and 2 bases at J, with 22 bases between. The CDR3 contains 18 residues. Profiled with immunoSEQ multiplex PCR; TCRdb holds only in-frame clones, not every one. The table has nearly 55,000 clones, about 81% seen once; the top ten hold 3% to 4%. Concerning this clone itself: Its antigen is unknown.

Time point denoted: week 5, during vaccination. Vaccination used 300 ug of mutant IDH1 20-mer peptide per dose, with topical imiquimod. This material consisted of PBMCs, taken from a glioma patient whose treatment included an IDH1 peptide vaccine. The clonotype was recovered from a man under 40 with glioma. V and J are TRBV10-2 and TRBJ2-2, with TRBD1 as a possible D gene (5 bases). This CDR3 reads CASRPTPPTRANTGELFF. CDR3 in DNA: TGCGCCAGCAGACCCACCCCCCCGACCAGGGCCAACACCGGGGAGCTGTTTTTT.